This TCR beta chain derives from a study of OX40 agonist ivuxolimab in advanced cancers. On this clone itself: What it recognizes is unknown.

Autoimmune disease history or systemic immunosuppression was exclusionary. Some clones are missing from TCRdb's copy, which holds only in-frame ones; the method was immunoSEQ multiplex PCR. The table lists tens of thousands of clones, around 92% of them singletons. The study's findings and limits: Dosing at 0.1 to 3.0 mg/kg was accompanied by clonal expansion of CD4+ and CD8+ blood T cells by week 6.

Sequenced material: CD4+ or CD8+ T cells sorted from blood, taken in a trial of the OX40 agonist ivuxolimab. This receptor was obtained from an adult with an advanced solid tumor such as melanoma, head and neck, liver or kidney cancer.

The DNA for the CDR3 is TGTGCCAGCAGTTTTGAGACCAACATTCAGTACTTC. Translated, it gives CASSFETNIQYF. J is TRBJ2-4 and V is TRBV28; D not resolved. Per the germline V gene, CDR1 is MDHEN and CDR2 is SYDVKM. V lost 3 bases and J lost 7, with 7 bases in between. The CDR3 consists of 12 residues.